The table lists the clone carrying this TCR beta chain with many counts. Its cognate antigen is unknown. This specimen belongs to a study of tumor and adjacent non-tumor tissue in lung cancer. This sample's RNA came from whole unsorted tissue. Losses at the gene ends were 3 bases for V and 2 bases for J; bases not matched to a gene: 4. The length of the CDR3 is 14 residues. CDR1 and CDR2 from the germline V gene are GTSNPN and SVGIG (reference sequence). Three rounds of nested PCR, following a modified ARM-PCR protocol, produced the TCRbeta library. Via MiXCR, TCRdb re-called the multiplex PCR reads, giving one row per CDR3 protein. The data contain under 95,000 distinct CDR3 sequences, about 66% of them seen just once; the ten biggest clones take up about 16%. General study results and limits: Tumor tissue had significantly higher TCR diversity than normal lung.

This TCR was recovered from a man aged 70-80 years with non-small cell lung cancer. Sequenced sample: lung tumor tissue. The chain joins TRBV30 to TRBJ2-3, with 8 nucleotides matching TRBD2. The CDR3 region is CAWRKAGATDTQYF. The CDR3, as DNA: TGTGCCTGGAGGAAAGCGGGAGCCACAGATACGCAGTATTTT.